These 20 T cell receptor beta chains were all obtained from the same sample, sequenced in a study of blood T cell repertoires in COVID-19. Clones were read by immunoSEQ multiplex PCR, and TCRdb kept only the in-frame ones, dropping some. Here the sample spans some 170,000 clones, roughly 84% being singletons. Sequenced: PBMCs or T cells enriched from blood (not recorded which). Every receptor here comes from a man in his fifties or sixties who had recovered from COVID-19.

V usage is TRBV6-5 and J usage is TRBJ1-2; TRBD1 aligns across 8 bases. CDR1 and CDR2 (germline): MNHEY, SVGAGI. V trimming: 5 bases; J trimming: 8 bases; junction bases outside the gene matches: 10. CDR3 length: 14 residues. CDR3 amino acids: CASSKTRQGTGYTF. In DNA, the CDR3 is TGTGCCAGCAGTAAAACAAGACAGGGGACCGGCTACACCTTC.

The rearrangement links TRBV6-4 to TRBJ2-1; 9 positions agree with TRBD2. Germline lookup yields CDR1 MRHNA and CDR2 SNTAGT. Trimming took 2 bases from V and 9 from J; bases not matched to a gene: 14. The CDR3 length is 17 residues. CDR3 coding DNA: TGTGCCAGCAGTGACACTCCCCGCGGGGGGGCTTTGGGTGAGCAGTTCTTC. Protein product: CASSDTPRGGALGEQFF.

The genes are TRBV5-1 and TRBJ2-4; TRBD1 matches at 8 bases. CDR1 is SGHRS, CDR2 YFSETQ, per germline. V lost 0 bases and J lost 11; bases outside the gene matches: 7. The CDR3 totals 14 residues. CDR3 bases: TGCGCCAGCAGCTTGGGCGCGGGACAGGAGCTTCAGTACTTC. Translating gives CASSLGAGQELQYF.

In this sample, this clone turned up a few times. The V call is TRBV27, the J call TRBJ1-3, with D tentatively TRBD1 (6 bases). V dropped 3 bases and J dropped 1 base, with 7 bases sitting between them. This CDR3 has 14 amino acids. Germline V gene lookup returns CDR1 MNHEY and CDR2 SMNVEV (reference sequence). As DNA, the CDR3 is TGTGCCAGCAGTTTCGACAGGTCTGGAAACACCATATATTTT. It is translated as CASSFDRSGNTIYF.

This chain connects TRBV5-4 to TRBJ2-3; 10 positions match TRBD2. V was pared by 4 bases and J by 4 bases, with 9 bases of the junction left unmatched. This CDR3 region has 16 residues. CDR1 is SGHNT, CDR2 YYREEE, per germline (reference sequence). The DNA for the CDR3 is TGTGCCAGCAGCCCGGAAGCGGGGGGGATGGCAGATACGCAGTATTTT. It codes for CASSPEAGGMADTQYF. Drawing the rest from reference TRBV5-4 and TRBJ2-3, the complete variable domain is ETGVTQSPTHLIKTRGQQVTLRCSSQSGHNTVSWYQQALGQGPQFIFQYYREEENGRGNFPPRFSGLQFPNYSSELNVNALELDDSALYLCASSPEAGGMADTQYFGPGTRLTVL.

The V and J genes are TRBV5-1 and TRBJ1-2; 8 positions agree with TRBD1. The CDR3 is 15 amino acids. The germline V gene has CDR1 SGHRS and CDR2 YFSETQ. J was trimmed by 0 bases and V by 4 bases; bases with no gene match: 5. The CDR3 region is CASSDRQGTNYGYTF. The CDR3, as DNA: TGCGCCAGCAGCGATCGACAGGGGACTAACTATGGCTACACCTTC.

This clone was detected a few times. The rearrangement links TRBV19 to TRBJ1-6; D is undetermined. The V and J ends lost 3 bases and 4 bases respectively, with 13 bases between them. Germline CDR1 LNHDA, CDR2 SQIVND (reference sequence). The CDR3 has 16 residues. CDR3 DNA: TGTGCCAGTAGTATCGGAATCGTCAGGTATAATTCACCCCTCCACTTT. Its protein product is CASSIGIVRYNSPLHF.

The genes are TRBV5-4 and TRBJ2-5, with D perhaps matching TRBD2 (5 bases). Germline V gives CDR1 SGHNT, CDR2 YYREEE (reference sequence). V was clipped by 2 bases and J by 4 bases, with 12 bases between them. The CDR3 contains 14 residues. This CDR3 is CASSLRGSAETQYF. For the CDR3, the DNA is TGTGCCAGCAGCTTACGGGGTTCCGCAGAGACCCAGTACTTC.

CDR3 sequence: CASSPSGEARQPQHF. Here the CDR3 DNA reads TGTGCCAGCAGCCCCAGCGGGGAGGCTAGGCAGCCCCAGCATTTT. V gene TRBV9 combines with J gene TRBJ1-5; D gene ambiguous. This CDR3 spans 15 amino acids. V lost 4 bases and J 7 bases, leaving 18 bases between the germline ends. Germline values: CDR1 SGDLS, CDR2 YYNGEE.

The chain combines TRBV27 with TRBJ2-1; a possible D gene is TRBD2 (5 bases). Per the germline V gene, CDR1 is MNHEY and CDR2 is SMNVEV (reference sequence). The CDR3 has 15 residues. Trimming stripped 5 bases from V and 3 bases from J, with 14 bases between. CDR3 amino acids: CASSPREGFYNEQFF. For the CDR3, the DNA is TGTGCCAGCAGTCCCCGTGAGGGTTTCTACAATGAGCAGTTCTTC.

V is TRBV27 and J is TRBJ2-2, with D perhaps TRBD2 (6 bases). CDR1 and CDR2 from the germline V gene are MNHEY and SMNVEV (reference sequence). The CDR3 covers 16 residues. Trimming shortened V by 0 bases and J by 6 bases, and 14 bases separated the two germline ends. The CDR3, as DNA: TGTGCCAGCAGTTTATCGGGGGGAGGTTTTCCCGGGGAGCTGTTTTTT. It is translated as CASSLSGGGFPGELFF.

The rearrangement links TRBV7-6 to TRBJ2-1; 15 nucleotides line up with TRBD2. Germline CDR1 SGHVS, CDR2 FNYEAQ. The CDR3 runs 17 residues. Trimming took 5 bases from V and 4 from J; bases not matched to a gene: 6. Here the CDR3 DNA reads TGTGCCAGCAGCCCCGGGACTAGCGGGAGGTTGTACAATGAGCAGTTCTTC. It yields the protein CASSPGTSGRLYNEQFF. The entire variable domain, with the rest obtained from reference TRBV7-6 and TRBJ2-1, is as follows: GAGVSQSPRYKVTKRGQDVALRCDPISGHVSLYWYRQALGQGPEFLTYFNYEAQQDKSGLPNDRFSAERPEGSISTLTIQRTEQRDSAMYRCASSPGTSGRLYNEQFFGPGTRLTVL.

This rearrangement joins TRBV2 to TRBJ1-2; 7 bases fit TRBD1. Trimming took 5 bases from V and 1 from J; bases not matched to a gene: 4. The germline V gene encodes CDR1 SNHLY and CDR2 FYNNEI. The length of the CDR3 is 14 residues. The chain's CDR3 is CASSTQGFNYGYTF. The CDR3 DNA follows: TGTGCCAGCAGTACACAGGGGTTTAACTATGGCTACACCTTC. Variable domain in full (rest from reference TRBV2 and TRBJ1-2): EPEVTQTPSHQVTQMGQEVILRCVPISNHLYFYWYRQILGQKVEFLVSFYNNEISEKSEIFDDQFSVERPDGSNFTLKIRSTKLEDSAMYFCASSTQGFNYGYTFGSGTRLTVV.

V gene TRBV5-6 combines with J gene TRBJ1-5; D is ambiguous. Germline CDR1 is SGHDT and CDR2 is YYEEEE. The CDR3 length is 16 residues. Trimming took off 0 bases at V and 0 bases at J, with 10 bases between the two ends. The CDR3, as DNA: TGTGCCAGCAGCTTGGGCCGAGGAGGTAGCAATCAGCCCCAGCATTTT. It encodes CASSLGRGGSNQPQHF.

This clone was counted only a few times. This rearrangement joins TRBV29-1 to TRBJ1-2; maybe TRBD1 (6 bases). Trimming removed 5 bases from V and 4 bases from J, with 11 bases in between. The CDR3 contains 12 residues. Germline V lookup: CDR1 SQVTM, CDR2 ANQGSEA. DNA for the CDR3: TGCAGCGTTTGGACAGCCCCCTATGGCTACACCTTC. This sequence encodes CSVWTAPYGYTF.

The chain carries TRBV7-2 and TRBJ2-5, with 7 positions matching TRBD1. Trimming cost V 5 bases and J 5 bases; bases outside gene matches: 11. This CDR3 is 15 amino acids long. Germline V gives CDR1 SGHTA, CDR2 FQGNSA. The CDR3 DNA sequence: TGTGCCAGCAGCCCCCGGACAGGTGCTGGGGAGACCCAGTACTTC. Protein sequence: CASSPRTGAGETQYF.

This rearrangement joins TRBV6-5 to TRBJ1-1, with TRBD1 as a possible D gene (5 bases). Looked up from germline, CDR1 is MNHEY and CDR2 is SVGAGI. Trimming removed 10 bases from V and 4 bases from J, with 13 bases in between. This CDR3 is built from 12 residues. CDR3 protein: CATCLGVTEAFF. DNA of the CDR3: TGTGCCACCTGTTTAGGGGTCACTGAAGCTTTCTTT.

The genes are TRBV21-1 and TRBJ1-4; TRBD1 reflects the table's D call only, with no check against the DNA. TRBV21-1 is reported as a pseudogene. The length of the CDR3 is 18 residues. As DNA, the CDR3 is TGTGCCAGCAGCAAATCTTGTGGGCAGGGGGCAACTAATGAAAAACTGTTTTTT. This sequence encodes CASSKSCGQGATNEKLFF.

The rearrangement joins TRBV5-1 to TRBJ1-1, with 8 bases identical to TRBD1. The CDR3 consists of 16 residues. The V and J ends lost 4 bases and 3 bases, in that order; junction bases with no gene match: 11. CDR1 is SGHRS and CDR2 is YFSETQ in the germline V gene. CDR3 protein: CASSLDRAASDTEAFF. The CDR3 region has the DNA TGCGCCAGCAGCCTGGACAGGGCGGCTTCCGACACTGAAGCTTTCTTT.

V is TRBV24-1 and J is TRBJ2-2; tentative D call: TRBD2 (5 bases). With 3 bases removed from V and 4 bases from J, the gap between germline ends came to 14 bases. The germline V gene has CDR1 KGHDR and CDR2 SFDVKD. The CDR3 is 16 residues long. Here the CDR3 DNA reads TGTGCCACCAGTGATCAGTATCCCGCGGGCACCGGGGAGCTGTTTTTT. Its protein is CATSDQYPAGTGELFF.